The 3 T cell receptor beta chains below come from one sample, sequenced in a study of OX40 agonist ivuxolimab in advanced cancers. Assay: immunoSEQ multiplex PCR; the TCRdb copy retains only in-frame clones and omits some. Among about 76,000 clones, 85% were seen once, and the ten largest hold about 3%. This material consisted of CD4+ or CD8+ T cells sorted from blood, taken in a trial of the OX40 agonist ivuxolimab. These receptor sequences come from an adult with an advanced solid tumor such as melanoma, head and neck, liver or kidney cancer.

The chain carries TRBV7-2 and TRBJ1-2; D not resolved. V lost 2 bases and J lost 8, with 12 bases in between. CDR1 is SGHTA, CDR2 FQGNSA, per germline. This CDR3 region has 13 residues. The CDR3: CASSLRAYGGYTF. For the CDR3, the DNA is TGTGCCAGCAGCTTACGTGCATATGGGGGCTACACCTTC.

The chain uses TRBV19 and TRBJ2-3; TRBD2 matches 10 bases. From germline, CDR1 is LNHDA and CDR2 SQIVND (reference sequence). The CDR3 spans 16 residues. The ends lost 3 bases at V and 4 bases at J; junction bases unmatched: 7. CDR3 coding DNA: TGTGCCAGTAGTATGCTAGCGGGAGTTCGGGCAGATACGCAGTATTTT. Translation: CASSMLAGVRADTQYF.

The chain employs TRBV4-2 and TRBJ2-1, with 7 nucleotides matching TRBD2. The trim removed 3 bases at V and 8 bases at J, leaving 13 bases unmatched. CDR3 length: 16 residues. Germline V gives CDR1 LGHNA, CDR2 YNFKEQ. The CDR3 DNA is TGTGCCAGCAGCCAGGGGGGGTTTTTGGCCCCCGATGAGCAGTTCTTC. Residues: CASSQGGFLAPDEQFF.